Reported below is one T cell receptor beta chain. Its recognized antigen is unknown. Base qualities are missing; no much larger clone stands one base away. The sample comes from a study of beta chain features in type 1 diabetes (dated by TCRdb to 2016 to 2019). About the study as a whole: Mean age, gender distribution, total cell number and subset yield were not different between patients and healthy donors. The study compared the TCRB repertoires of sorted circulating CD4+ T cell subsets in recently diagnosed type 1 diabetes patients with those in matched healthy donors. Across all samples, fewer than 130 million sorted cells were examined, and cell number per subset correlated strongly with RNA yield. Regulatory and stem cell-like memory subsets were obtained from only 8 patients and about 8 healthy donors, while naive and central memory subsets were obtained from all 30 or so donors. The full study reports these points: PCR might favor shorter templates, but patient and control samples were amplified and corrected together, so any skew would affect both groups equally. Because cDNA rather than genomic DNA was sequenced, highly expressing activated cells could have been over-represented, although no difference in activation and CD3 levels was found between groups. Type 1 diabetes patients showed a moderate but significant shortening of TCRB CDR3 length in all four CD4+ subsets. At VDJ recombination sites, patients with type 1 diabetes made fewer insertions and deleted more nucleotides, a pattern implying thymic rearrangement abnormalities. Because the HLA sub-analyses included only small numbers of individuals, any influence of HLA type on TCRB rearrangement was left unresolved. The naive, central memory and regulatory TCRB repertoires appeared to resemble one another more closely among patients than among healthy donors.

The High Capacity cDNA Reverse Transcription Kit was used to reverse transcribe all of the isolated RNA, meaning that expressed TCRB transcripts were what got sequenced. Deep immunoSEQ sequencing was performed on naive, central memory and regulatory T cell samples, with an average of roughly 3.3 million total reads per sample. Sorted cells were lysed in RLT buffer, and RNA was extracted using DNase-treated RNeasy Micro or Mini kits according to cell number. Each cell subset was processed separately to prevent cross-contamination, with patient and healthy donor samples processed together. The immunoSEQ multiplex PCR was used to amplify TCRB sequences from cDNA, generating 87-bp fragments that spanned the CDR3 region. The amplicons were sequenced using the Illumina HiSeq platform. The original pipeline was this. Synthetic template baselines were used to correct PCR bias computationally, reads within Hamming distance 2 were collapsed, and singletons that could not be merged were discarded. Reads were aligned against IMGT so that V, D and J genes, CDR3 length and insertions or deletions at six rearrangement sites could be assigned. Within each subset, clonotype counts were normalized to sorted cell number, after which true diversity and Gini coefficients were computed with the tcR R package. The overlap coefficient, calculated on TCRB nucleotide sequences, was used to measure repertoire sharing. As a proxy for the pre-selection repertoire, out-of-frame TCRB sequences from naive cells were analyzed. This is the immuneACCESS table as TCRdb keeps it, with only in-frame sequences that have V and J called. A part of the clones is gone; compared with another copy, unresolved V genes explain less than half, and the rest is unexplained. Clone size and V and J calls were adopted from that table, with D and trimming inferred from the DNA. The sample includes around 310,000 clones, with about 10% observed a single time. The top ten clones comprise over 0.015% of the sample.

V sheds 0 bases and J sheds 2 bases, leaving 13 bases between their ends. Counted from cysteine to phenylalanine, this CDR3 has 17 amino acids. Just the 51-base CDR3 DNA is kept, in frame starting at base 1. From a lookup of the germline V gene, CDR1 and CDR2 are LGHNA and YNFKEQ. Each donor gave one peripheral blood draw, roughly 0.12 L on average, collected into heparinised tubes. A BD FACSAria II was used to sort naive, central memory, regulatory and stem cell-like memory CD4+ T cells with a panel that included CD45RO, CCR7, CD25, CD127, CD95 and CD27. All sorted populations exceeded 95% purity. PBMCs were isolated immediately by Lymphoprep density gradient centrifugation and stained directly without culture. To minimize batch effects, samples were stained and sorted in pairs, one healthy donor with one patient per experiment.

What was sequenced was naive CD4+ T cells from blood. The cell subset or site label, read with the paper, signifies: true naive CD4+ T cells. The receptor was derived from a woman in her twenties or thirties in good health. The V gene is TRBV4-2 and the J gene is TRBJ2-2; the D gene is perhaps TRBD1, from 6 matching bases. Read as DNA, the sequence is TGTGCCAGCAGCCAAGAGGGGGCACAGACCAACACCGGGGAGCTGTTTTTT. This yields the protein CASSQEGAQTNTGELFF.